This T cell receptor (beta chain) came from a study of OX40 agonist ivuxolimab in advanced cancers. The CDR3 runs 17 residues. The V gene end was trimmed by 3 bases and the J gene end by 1 base; junction bases not matched to a gene: 6. Germline V gene data show CDR1 as SNHLY and CDR2 as FYNNEI. This clone was counted a single time. Its antigen is as yet unknown. Here immunoSEQ multiplex PCR was the method, and the copy in TCRdb shows in-frame clones only, minus some. Of tens of thousands of clones listed, approximately 86% were seen once; the top ten hold around three fifths. Overall study findings and caveats: Doses of 0.1 to 3.0 mg/kg were accompanied by clonal expansion of CD4+ and CD8+ blood T cells by week 6.

Sequenced here: CD4+ or CD8+ T cells sorted from blood, sampled in a trial of the OX40 agonist ivuxolimab. The origin of this receptor is an adult with an advanced solid tumor such as melanoma, head and neck, liver or kidney cancer. V is TRBV2 and J is TRBJ2-1; 10 bases fit TRBD2. The CDR3 is CASSEESGGASYNEQFF. In nucleotides, the CDR3 is TGTGCCAGCAGTGAGGAAAGCGGGGGGGCGTCCTACAATGAGCAGTTCTTC.